This entry is about one TCR beta chain. The data originate from a study of blood T cell repertoires in COVID-19. Turning to the study itself: PBMCs, B-cell-depleted T cells, or T cells were the source of the cDNA or gDNA that made up the material.

Some clones are missing from TCRdb's copy, which holds only in-frame ones; the method was immunoSEQ multiplex PCR. The top ten hold about 2% of the sample, which has around 230,000 clones, about 79% seen once. The TCR comes from a middle-aged man who had recovered from COVID-19. Input material: peripheral blood.

The CDR3 region is CASGQAGGMNTEAFF. The CDR3 DNA sequence: TGCGCCAGCGGCCAGGCGGGGGGTATGAACACTGAAGCTTTCTTT. This sequence joins TRBV5-1 and TRBJ1-1, with D maybe TRBD1 (5 bases). CDR3 length: 15 residues. V dropped 7 bases and J dropped 0 bases, with 16 bases sitting between them. Per germline, CDR1 SGHRS and CDR2 YFSETQ.